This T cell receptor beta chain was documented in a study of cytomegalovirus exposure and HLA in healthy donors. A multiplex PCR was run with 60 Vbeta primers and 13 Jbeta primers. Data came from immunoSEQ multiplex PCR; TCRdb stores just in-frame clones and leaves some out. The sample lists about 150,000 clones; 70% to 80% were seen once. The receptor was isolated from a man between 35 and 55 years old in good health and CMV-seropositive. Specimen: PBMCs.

The DNA for the CDR3 is TGTGCCAGCAGTTATTCCCCTGCTAATGAAAAACTGTTTTTT. Protein: CASSYSPANEKLFF. The chain couples TRBV6-6 to TRBJ1-4; D remains unclear. Per the germline V gene, CDR1 is MNHNY and CDR2 is SVGAGI (reference sequence). This CDR3 has 14 amino acids. V dropped 3 bases and J dropped 3 bases, with 8 bases sitting between them.